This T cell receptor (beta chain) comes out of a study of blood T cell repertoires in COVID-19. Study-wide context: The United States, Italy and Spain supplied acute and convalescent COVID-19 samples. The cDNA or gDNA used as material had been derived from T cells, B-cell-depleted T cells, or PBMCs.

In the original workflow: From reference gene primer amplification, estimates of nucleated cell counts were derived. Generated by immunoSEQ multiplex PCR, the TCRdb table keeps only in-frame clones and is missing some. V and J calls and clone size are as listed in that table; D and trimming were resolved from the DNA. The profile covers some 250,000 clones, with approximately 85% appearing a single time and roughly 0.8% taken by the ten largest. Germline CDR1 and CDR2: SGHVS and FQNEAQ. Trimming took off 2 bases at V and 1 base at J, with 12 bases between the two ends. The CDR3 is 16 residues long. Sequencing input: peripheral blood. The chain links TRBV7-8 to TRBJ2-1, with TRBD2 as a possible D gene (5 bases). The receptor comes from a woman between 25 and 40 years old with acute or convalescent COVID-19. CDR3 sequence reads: CASSLSGGLSYNEQFF. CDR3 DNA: TGTGCCAGCAGCTTATCGGGCGGGTTATCCTACAATGAGCAGTTCTTC. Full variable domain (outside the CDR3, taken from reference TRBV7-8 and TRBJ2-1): GAGVSQSPRYKVAKRGQDVALRCDPISGHVSLFWYQQALGQGPEFLTYFQNEAQLDKSGLPSDRFFAERPEGSVSTLKIQRTQQEDSAVYLCASSLSGGLSYNEQFFGPGTRLTVL.